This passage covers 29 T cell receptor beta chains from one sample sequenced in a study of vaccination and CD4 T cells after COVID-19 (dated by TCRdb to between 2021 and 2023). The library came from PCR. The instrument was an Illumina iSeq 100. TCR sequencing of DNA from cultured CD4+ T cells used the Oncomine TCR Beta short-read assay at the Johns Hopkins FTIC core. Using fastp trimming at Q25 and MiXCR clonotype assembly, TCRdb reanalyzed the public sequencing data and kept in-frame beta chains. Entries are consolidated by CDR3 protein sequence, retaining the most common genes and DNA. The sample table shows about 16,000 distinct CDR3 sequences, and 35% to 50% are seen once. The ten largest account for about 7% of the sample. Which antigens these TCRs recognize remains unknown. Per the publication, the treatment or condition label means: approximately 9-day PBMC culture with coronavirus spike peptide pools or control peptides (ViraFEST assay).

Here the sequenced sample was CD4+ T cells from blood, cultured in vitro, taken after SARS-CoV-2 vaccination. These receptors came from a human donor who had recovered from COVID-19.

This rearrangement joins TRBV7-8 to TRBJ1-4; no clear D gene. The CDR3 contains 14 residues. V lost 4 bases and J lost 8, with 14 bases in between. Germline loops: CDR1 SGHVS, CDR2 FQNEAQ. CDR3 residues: CASSSRPRGEKLFF. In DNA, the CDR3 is TGTGCCAGCAGCTCGCGGCCCCGCGGGGAAAAACTGTTTTTT.

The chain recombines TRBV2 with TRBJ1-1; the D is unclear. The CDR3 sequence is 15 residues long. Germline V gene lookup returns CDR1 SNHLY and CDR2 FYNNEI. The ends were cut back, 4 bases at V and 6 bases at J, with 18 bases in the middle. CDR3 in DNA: TGTGCCAGCAGTGGTGGTCACCCGACGCAGGCTGAAGCTTTCTTT. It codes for CASSGGHPTQAEAFF.

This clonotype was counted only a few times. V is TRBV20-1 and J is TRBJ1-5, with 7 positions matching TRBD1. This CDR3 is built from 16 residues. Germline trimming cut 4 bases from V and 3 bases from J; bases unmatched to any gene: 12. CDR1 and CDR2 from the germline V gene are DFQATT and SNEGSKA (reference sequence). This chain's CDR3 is CSATINRDSDNQPQHF. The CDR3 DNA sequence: TGCAGTGCTACTATAAACCGGGACAGTGACAATCAGCCCCAGCATTTT.

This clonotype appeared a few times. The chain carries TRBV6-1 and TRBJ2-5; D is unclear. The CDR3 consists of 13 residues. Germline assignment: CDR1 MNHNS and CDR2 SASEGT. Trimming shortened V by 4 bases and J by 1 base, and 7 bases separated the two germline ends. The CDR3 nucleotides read TGTGCCAGCAGTGGACTCCTCCAAGAGACCCAGTACTTC. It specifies CASSGLLQETQYF.

As DNA, the CDR3 is TGTGCCTGGAGTGAGGGCTTCTATGGCTACACCTTC. This encodes CAWSEGFYGYTF. This chain links TRBV30 with TRBJ1-2; D ambiguous. The V gene lost 1 base and the J gene lost 4 bases, with 7 bases spanning the gap. The CDR3 sequence is 12 residues long. The germline CDR1 and CDR2 sequences are GTSNPN and SVGIG (reference sequence).

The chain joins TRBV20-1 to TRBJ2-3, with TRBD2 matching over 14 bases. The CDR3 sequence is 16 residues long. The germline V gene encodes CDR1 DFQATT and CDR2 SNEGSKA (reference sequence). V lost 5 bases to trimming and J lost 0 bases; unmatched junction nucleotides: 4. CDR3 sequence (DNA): TGCAGTGCTTCCGGGACTAGCGGGGGTAGCACAGATACGCAGTATTTT. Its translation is CSASGTSGGSTDTQYF.

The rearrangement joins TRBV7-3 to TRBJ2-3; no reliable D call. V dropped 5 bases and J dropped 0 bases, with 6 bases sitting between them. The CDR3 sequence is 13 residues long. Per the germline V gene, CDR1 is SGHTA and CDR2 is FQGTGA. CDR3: CASSRTSTDTQYF. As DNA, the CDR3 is TGTGCCAGCAGCAGAACTAGCACAGATACGCAGTATTTT.

The CDR3 region has the DNA TGTGCCAGCAGTTTATTGTACTCTGGGGCCAACGTCCTGACTTTC. This codes for CASSLLYSGANVLTF. The V gene is TRBV27, the J gene TRBJ2-6; no definite D call. V shed 1 base and J shed 0 bases, with 4 bases lying between them. Germline loops: CDR1 MNHEY, CDR2 SMNVEV (reference sequence). The CDR3 runs to 15 residues.

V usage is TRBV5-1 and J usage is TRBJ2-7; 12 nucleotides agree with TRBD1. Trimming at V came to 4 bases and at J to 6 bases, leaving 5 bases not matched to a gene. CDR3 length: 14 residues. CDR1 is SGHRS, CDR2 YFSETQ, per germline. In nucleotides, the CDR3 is TGCGCCAGCAGCGGAGGGACAGGGGGCGGCGAGCAGTACTTC. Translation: CASSGGTGGGEQYF.

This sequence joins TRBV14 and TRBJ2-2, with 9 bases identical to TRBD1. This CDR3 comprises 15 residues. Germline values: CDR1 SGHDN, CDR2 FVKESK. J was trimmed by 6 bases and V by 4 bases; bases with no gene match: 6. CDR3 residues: CASSRRQGGSGELFF. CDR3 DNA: TGTGCCAGCAGCCGACGACAGGGGGGGTCCGGGGAGCTGTTTTTT.

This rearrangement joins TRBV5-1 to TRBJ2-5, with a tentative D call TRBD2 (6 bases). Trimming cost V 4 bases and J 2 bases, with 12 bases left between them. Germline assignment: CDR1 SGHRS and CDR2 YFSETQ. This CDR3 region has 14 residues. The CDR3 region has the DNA TGCGCCAGCAGCACAGGACTAACTCAAGAGACCCAGTACTTC. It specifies CASSTGLTQETQYF.

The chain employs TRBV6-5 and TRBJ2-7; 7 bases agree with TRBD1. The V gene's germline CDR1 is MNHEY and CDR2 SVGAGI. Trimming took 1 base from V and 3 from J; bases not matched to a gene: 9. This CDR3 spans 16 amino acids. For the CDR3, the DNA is TGTGCCAGCAGTTACTTTGTCAGGGGGAAATTCTACGAGCAGTACTTC. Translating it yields CASSYFVRGKFYEQYF.

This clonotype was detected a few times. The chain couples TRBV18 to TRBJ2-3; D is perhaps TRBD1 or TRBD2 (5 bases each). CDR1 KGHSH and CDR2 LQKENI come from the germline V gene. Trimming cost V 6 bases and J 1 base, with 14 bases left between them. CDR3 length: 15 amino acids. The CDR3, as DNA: TGTGCCAGCTCCAGGCCGAGGGGAGGCACAGATACGCAGTATTTT. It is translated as CASSRPRGGTDTQYF. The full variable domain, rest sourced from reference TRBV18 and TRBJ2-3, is NAGVMQNPRHLVRRRGQEARLRCSPMKGHSHVYWYRQLPEEGLKFMVYLQKENIIDESGMPKERFSAEFPKEGPSILRIQQVVRGDSAAYFCASSRPRGGTDTQYFGPGTRLTVL.

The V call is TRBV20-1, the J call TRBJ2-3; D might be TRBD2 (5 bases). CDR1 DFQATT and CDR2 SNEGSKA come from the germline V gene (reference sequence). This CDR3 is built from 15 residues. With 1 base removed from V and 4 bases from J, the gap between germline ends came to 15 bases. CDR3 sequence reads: CSARAPGGAADTQYF. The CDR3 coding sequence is TGCAGTGCTAGAGCCCCCGGAGGAGCGGCAGATACGCAGTATTTT.

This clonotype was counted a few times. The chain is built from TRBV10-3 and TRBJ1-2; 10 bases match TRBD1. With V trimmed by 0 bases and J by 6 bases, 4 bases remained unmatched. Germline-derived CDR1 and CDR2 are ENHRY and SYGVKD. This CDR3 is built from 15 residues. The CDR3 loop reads CAISESTGTGDGYTF. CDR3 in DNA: TGTGCCATCAGTGAGTCGACCGGGACAGGGGATGGCTACACCTTC.

The CDR3 bases are TGCAGTGCTAACAGCGGGGAGGGGACAACAGATACGCAGTATTTT. This gives the protein CSANSGEGTTDTQYF. The chain carries TRBV20-1 and TRBJ2-3, with D perhaps matching TRBD2 (7 bases). CDR3 size: 15 residues. Germline V gives CDR1 DFQATT, CDR2 SNEGSKA (reference sequence). The V gene lost 4 bases and the J gene lost 3 bases, with 17 bases spanning the gap.

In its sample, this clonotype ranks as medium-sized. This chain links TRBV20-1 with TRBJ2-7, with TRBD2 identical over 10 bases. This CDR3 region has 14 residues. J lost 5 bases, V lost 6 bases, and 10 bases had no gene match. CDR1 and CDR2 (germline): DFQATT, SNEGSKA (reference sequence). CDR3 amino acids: CSAYDLAGVNEQYF. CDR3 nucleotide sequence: TGCAGTGCCTACGATCTAGCGGGAGTAAACGAGCAGTACTTC.

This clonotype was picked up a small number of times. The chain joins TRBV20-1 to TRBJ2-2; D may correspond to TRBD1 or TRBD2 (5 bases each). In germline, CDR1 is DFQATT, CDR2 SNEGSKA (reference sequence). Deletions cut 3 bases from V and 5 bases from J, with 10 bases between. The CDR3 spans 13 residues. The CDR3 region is CSARVGRTGELFF. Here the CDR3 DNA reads TGCAGTGCTAGGGTGGGACGGACCGGGGAGCTGTTTTTT.

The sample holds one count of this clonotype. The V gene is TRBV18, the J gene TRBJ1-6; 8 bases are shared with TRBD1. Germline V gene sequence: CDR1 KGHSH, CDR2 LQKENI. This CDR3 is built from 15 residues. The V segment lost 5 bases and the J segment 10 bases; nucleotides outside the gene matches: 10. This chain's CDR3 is CASSARQGLGSPLHF. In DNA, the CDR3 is TGTGCCAGCTCAGCCCGACAGGGGTTAGGATCACCCCTCCACTTT. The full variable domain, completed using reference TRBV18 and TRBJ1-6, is NAGVMQNPRHLVRRRGQEARLRCSPMKGHSHVYWYRQLPEEGLKFMVYLQKENIIDESGMPKERFSAEFPKEGPSILRIQQVVRGDSAAYFCASSARQGLGSPLHFGNGTRLTVT.

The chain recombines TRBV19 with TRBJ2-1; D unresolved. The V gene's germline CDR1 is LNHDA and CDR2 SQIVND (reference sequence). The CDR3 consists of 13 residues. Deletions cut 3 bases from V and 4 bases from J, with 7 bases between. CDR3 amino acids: CASSIGPYNEQFF. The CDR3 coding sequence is TGTGCCAGTAGTATTGGCCCATACAATGAGCAGTTCTTC.

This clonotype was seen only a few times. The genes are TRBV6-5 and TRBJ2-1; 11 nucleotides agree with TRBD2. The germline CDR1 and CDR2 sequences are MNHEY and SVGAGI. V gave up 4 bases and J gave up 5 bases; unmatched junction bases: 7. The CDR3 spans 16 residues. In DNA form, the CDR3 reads TGTGCCAGCAGTTCGAGGGGGGGACTAGCGGACAATGAGCAGTTCTTC. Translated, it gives CASSSRGGLADNEQFF.

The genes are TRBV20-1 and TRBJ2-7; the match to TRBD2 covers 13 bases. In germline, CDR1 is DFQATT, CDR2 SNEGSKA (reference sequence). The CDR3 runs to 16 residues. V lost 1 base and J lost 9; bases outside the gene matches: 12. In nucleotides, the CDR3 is TGCAGTGCTAGAGCCCTGCTACTAGCGGGAGGGCCCGGGCAGTACTTC. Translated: CSARALLLAGGPGQYF.

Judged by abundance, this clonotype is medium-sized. As DNA, the CDR3 is TGTGCCAGCAGCCCAACGAACACCGGGGAGCTGTTTTTT. It codes for CASSPTNTGELFF. This chain uses TRBV11-3 with TRBJ2-2; D call uncertain. V gave up 5 bases and J gave up 0 bases, with 4 bases separating them. CDR1 and CDR2 from the germline V gene are SGHNT and YENEEA. The CDR3 runs 13 residues.

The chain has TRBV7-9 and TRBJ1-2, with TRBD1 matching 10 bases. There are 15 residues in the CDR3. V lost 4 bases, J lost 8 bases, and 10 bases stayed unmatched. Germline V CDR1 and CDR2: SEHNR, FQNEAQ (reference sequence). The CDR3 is CASSYEGQGTLGYTF. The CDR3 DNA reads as TGTGCCAGCAGCTACGAGGGACAGGGGACGCTCGGCTACACCTTC.

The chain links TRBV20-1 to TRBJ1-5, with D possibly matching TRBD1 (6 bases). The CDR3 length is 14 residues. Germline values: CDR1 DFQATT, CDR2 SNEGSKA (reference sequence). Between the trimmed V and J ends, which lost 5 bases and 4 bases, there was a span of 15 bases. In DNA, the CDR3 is TGCAGTGCTGAGGGGGGGGTACTGAATCAGCCCCAGCATTTT. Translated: CSAEGGVLNQPQHF.

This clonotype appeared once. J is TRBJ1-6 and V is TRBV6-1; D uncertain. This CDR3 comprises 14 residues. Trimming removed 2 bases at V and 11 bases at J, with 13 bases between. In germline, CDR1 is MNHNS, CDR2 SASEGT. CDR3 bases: TGTGCCAGCAGTGAACCGGGGTTACGGGCACCCCTCCACTTT. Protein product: CASSEPGLRAPLHF.

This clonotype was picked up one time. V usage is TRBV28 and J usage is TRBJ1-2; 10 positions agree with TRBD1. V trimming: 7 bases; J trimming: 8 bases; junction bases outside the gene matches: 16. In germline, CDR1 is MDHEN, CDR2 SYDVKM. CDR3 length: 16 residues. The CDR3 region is CASTLPLGTGVNGYTF. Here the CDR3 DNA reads TGTGCCAGCACCCTCCCTCTAGGGACAGGGGTCAACGGCTACACCTTC.

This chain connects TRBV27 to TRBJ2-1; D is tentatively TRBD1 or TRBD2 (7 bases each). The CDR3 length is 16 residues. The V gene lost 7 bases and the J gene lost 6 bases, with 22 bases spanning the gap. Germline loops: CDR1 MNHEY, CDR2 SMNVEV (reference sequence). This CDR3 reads CASTATGRGRSNEQFF. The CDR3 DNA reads TGTGCCAGCACCGCGACAGGGAGGGGTAGATCCAATGAGCAGTTCTTC.

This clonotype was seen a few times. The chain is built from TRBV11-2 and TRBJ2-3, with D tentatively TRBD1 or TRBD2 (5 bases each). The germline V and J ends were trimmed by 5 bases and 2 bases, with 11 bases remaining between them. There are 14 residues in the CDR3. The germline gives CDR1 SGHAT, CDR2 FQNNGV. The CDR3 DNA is TGTGCCAGCAGCCACCGGGACGACACAGATACGCAGTATTTT. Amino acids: CASSHRDDTDTQYF.